This T cell receptor (beta chain) is drawn from a study of shared clonotypes between healthy human individuals. Study observations and caveats: Non-shared clonotypes displayed generation probabilities falling below those of clonotypes present in all four donors.

Assay execution proceeded at the deep level. How the authors handled the data: ImmunoSEQ supplied junction-only sequences lacking quality scores, so filtering was different. TCRdb's copy holds only in-frame clones and misses some; the assay was immunoSEQ multiplex PCR. D and trimming were read from the DNA, whereas the V and J calls and clone size are those reported in that table. The table lists about a million clones, about 72% of them singletons. In the case of this clone: Its antigen is not known.

It was into CD45RA+ naive and CD45RA-negative memory subsets that the CD4+ cells were split. The CDR3 has 15 residues. With V trimmed by 0 bases and J by 6 bases, 5 bases remained unmatched. Germline loops: CDR1 SGHRS, CDR2 YFSETQ. This sequence was found in a young man in good health. Some clones in this sample may be carry-over from other donors' samples. The genes are TRBV5-1 and TRBJ2-5, with 10 bases matching TRBD2. Specimen: memory CD4+ T cells from PBMCs. Subset in this sample: CD45RA-negative fraction. The chain's CDR3 is CASSLALAGDKTQYF. The CDR3 DNA reads TGCGCCAGCAGCTTGGCCCTAGCGGGAGATAAGACCCAGTACTTC.